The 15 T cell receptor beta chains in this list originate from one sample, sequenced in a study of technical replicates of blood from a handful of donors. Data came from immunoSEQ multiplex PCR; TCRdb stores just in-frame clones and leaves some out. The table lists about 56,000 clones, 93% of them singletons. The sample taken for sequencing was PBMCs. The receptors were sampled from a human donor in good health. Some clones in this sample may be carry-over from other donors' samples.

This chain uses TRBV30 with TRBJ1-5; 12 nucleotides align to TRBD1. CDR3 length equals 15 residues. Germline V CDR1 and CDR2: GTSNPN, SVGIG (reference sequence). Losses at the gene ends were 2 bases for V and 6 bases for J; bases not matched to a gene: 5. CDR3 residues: CAWSLGQGAGQPQHF. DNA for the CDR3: TGTGCCTGGAGTCTGGGACAGGGGGCGGGTCAGCCCCAGCATTTT.

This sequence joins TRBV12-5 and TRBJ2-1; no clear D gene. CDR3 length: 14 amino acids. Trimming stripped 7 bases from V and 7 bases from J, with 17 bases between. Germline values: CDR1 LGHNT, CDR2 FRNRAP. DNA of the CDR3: TGTGCTAGTGCCCTCCAGACTTCTAGTAATGAGCAGTTCTTC. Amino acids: CASALQTSSNEQFF.

In DNA, the CDR3 is TGTGCCAGCAGTGAGACAGGGGGCGATTCGGGAATAGCCAAAAACATTCAGTACTTC. This translates into CASSETGGDSGIAKNIQYF. This chain links TRBV6-1 with TRBJ2-4; 10 nucleotides match TRBD1. CDR3 length: 19 amino acids. V gave up 3 bases and J gave up 0 bases; unmatched junction bases: 11. Germline V gene data show CDR1 as MNHNS and CDR2 as SASEGT.

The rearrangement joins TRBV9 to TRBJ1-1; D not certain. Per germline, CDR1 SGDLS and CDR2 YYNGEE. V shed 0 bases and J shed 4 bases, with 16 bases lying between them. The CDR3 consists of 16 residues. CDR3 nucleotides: TGTGCCAGCAGCGTAGATGTGGGTCAGGTTGCCACTGAAGCTTTCTTT. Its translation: CASSVDVGQVATEAFF.

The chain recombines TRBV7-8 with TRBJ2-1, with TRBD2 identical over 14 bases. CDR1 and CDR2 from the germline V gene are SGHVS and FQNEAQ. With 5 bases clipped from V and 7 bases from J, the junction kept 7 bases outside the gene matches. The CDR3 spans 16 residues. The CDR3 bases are TGTGCCAGCAGCACCAGGACTAGCGGGAGGTCAAATGAGCAGTTCTTC. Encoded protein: CASSTRTSGRSNEQFF.

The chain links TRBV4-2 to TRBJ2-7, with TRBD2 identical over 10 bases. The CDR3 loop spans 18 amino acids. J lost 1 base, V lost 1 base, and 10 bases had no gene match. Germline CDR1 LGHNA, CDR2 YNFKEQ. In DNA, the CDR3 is TGTGCCAGCAGCCAAGTAGGATCTAGCGGGGGTCGATCCTACGAGCAGTACTTC. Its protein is CASSQVGSSGGRSYEQYF.

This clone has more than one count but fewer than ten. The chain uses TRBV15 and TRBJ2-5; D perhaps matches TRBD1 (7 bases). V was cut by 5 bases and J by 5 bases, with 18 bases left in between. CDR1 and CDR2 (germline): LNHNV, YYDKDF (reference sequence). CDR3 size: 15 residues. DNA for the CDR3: TGTGCCACCAGCGCACTAGGGGGCGCGGGGGAGACCCAGTACTTC. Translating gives CATSALGGAGETQYF.

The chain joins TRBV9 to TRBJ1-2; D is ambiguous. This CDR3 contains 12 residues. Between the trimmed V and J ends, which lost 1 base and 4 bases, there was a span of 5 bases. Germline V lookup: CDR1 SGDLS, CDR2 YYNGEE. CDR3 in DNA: TGTGCCAGCAGCGTAACGGGCTATGGCTACACCTTC. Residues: CASSVTGYGYTF.

As DNA, the CDR3 is TGTGCCAGCAGCCCCGGACAGGACCGTGTCTCTGGGGCCAACGTCCTGACTTTC. Translation gives CASSPGQDRVSGANVLTF. The V and J genes are TRBV4-2 and TRBJ2-6, with TRBD1 identical over 7 bases. The CDR3 is 18 amino acids. V was clipped by 4 bases and J by 0 bases; unmatched bases: 9. Per germline, CDR1 LGHNA and CDR2 YNFKEQ.

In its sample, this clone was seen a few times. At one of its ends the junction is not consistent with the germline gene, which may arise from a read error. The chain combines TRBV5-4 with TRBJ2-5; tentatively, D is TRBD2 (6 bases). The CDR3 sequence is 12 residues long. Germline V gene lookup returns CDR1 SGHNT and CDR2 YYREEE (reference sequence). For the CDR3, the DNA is TGTGCCAGCAGCTTGCGGGGGACGATTACAAACTTC. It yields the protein CASSLRGTITNF.

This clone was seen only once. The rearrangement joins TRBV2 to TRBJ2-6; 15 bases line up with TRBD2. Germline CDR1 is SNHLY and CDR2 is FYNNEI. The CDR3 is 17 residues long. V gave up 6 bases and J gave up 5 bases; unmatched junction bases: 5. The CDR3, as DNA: TGTGCCAGCAGCGGACTAGCGGGGGGGACTAGGGCCAACGTCCTGACTTTC. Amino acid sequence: CASSGLAGGTRANVLTF.

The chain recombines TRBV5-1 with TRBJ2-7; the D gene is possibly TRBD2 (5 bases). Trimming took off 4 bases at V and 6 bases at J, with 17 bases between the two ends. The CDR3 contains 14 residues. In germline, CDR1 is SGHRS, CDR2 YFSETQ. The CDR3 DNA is TGCGCCAGCAGCCCGGAGGCAGGCTTGAGCGAGCAGTACTTC. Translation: CASSPEAGLSEQYF.

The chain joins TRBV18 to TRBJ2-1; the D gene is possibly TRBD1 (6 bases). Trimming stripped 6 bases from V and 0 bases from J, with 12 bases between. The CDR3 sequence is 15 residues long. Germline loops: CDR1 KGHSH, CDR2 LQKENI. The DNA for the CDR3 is TGTGCCAGCTCCCCAGGGGCCGACTCCTACAATGAGCAGTTCTTC. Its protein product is CASSPGADSYNEQFF.

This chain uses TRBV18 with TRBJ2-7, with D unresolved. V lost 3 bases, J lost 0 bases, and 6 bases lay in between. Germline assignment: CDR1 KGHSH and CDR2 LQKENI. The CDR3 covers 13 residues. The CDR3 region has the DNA TGTGCCAGCTCACCTTCCAGCTCCTACGAGCAGTACTTC. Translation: CASSPSSSYEQYF. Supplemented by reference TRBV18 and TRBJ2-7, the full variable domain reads NAGVMQNPRHLVRRRGQEARLRCSPMKGHSHVYWYRQLPEEGLKFMVYLQKENIIDESGMPKERFSAEFPKEGPSILRIQQVVRGDSAAYFCASSPSSSYEQYFGPGTRLTVT.

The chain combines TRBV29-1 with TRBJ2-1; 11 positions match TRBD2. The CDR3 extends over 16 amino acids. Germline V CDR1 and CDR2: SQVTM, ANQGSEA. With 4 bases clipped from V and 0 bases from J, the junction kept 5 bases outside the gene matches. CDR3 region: CSVVGLAGGSYNEQFF. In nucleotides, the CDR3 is TGCAGCGTTGTAGGGCTAGCGGGGGGCTCCTACAATGAGCAGTTCTTC.